Listed here are 3 T cell receptor beta chains from one sample, sequenced in a study of shared clonotypes between healthy human individuals. TCRdb's copy holds only in-frame clones and misses some; the assay was immunoSEQ multiplex PCR. The sample holds roughly 500,000 clones; about 76% are singletons and the top ten take roughly 13%. The sequenced sample consisted of PBMCs. These receptors originate from a woman between 40 and 50 years old in good health. Some clones in this sample may be carry-over from other donors' samples.

Notes on this clone: This is likely an artifact of a read error, given a far larger clone one base away. This chain links TRBV6-6 with TRBJ2-2; TRBD1 or TRBD2 may be the D gene (5 bases each). CDR3 length: 14 amino acids. The V end lost 6 bases, the J end lost 3 bases, and 11 bases lay between the germline ends. CDR1 and CDR2 from the germline V gene are MNHNY and SVGAGI (reference sequence). The CDR3 DNA follows: TGTGCCAGCAGGGCAGGGACGGACACCGGGGAGCTGTTTTTT. This translates into CASRAGTDTGELFF.

The CDR3 protein is CASSSPSLAGGDEQYF. CDR3 DNA sequence: TGTGCCAGCAGTTCTCCCTCACTAGCGGGAGGCGACGAGCAGTACTTC. The rearrangement uses TRBV28 and TRBJ2-7; TRBD2 aligns across 12 bases. The J segment lost 5 bases and the V segment lost 4 bases, leaving 9 bases of the junction unmatched. This CDR3 region has 16 residues. CDR1 is MDHEN, CDR2 SYDVKM, per germline.

This rearrangement joins TRBV5-5 to TRBJ2-7; 7 positions agree with TRBD2. The CDR3 is made up of 14 amino acids. Germline CDR1 and CDR2: SGHKS and YYEKEE (reference sequence). V lost 4 bases and J lost 5; bases outside the gene matches: 9. CDR3 in amino acids: CASSRGGLFNEQYF. CDR3 coding DNA: TGTGCCAGCAGCCGCGGGGGATTGTTCAACGAGCAGTACTTC. The entire variable domain, with the rest obtained from reference TRBV5-5 and TRBJ2-7, is as follows: DAGVTQSPTHLIKTRGQQVTLRCSPISGHKSVSWYQQVLGQGPQFIFQYYEKEERGRGNFPDRFSARQFPNYSSELNVNALLLGDSALYLCASSRGGLFNEQYFGPGTRLTVT.